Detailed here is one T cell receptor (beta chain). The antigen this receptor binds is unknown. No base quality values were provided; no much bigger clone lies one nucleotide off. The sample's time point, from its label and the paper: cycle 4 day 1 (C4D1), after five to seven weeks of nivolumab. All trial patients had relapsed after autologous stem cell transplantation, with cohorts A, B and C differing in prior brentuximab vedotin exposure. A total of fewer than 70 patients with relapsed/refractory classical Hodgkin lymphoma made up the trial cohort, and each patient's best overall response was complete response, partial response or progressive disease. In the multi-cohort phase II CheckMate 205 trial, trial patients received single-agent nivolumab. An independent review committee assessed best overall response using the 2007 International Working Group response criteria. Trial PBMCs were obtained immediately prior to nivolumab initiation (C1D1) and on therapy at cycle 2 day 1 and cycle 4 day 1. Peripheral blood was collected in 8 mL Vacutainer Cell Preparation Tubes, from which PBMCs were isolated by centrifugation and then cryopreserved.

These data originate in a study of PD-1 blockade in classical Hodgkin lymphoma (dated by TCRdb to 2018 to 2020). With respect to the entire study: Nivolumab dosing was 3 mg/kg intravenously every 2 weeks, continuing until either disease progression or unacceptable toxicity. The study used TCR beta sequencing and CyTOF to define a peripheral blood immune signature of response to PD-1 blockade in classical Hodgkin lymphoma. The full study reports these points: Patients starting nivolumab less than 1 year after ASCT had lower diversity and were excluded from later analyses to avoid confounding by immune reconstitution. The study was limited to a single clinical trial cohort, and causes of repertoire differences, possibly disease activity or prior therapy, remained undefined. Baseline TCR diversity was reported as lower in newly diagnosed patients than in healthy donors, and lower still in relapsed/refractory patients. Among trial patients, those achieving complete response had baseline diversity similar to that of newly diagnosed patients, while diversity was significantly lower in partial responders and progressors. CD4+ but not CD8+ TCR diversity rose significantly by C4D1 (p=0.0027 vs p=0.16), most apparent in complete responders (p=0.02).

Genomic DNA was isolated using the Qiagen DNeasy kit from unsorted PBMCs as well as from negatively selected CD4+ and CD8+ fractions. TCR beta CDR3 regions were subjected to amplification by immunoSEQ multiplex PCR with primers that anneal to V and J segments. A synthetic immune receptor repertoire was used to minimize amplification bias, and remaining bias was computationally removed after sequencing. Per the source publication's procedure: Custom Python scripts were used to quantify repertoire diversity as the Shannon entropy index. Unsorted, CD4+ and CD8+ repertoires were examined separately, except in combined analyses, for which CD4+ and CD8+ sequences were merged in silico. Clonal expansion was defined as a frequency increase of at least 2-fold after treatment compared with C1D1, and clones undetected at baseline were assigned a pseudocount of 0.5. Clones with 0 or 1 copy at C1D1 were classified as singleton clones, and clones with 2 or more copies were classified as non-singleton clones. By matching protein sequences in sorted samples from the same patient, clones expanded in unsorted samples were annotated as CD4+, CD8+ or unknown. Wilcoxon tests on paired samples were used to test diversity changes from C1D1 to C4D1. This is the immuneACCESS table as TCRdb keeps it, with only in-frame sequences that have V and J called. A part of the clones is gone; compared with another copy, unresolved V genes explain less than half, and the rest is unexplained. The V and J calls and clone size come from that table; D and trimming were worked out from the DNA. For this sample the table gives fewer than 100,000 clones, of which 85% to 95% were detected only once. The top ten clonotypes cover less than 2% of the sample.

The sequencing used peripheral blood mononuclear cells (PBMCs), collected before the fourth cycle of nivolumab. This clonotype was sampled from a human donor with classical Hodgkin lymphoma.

The DNA is TGTGCCAGCAATGGGGGATCCTACGAGCAGTACTTC. This is translated as CASNGGSYEQYF. The chain joins TRBV5-6 to TRBJ2-7; the D gene is possibly TRBD1 or TRBD2, each agreeing over 5 bases. V is cut by 6 bases and J by 1 base, and the space between the germline ends is 8 bases. Inclusive of the bounding cysteine and phenylalanine, the CDR3 is 12 residues long. The entry retains the CDR3 DNA only, 36 bases that are in frame from base 1. Based on the germline V gene, the CDR1 and CDR2 sequences are SGHDT and YYEEEE.